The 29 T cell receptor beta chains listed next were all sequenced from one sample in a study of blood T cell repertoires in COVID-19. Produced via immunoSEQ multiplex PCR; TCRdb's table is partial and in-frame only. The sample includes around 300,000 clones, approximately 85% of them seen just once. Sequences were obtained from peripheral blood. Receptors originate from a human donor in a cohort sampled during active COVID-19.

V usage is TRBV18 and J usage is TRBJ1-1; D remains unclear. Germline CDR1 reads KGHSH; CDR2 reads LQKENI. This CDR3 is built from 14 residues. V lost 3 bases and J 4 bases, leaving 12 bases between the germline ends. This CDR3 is CASSPMQRGTEAFF. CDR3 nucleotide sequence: TGTGCCAGCTCACCCATGCAGCGGGGCACTGAAGCTTTCTTT.

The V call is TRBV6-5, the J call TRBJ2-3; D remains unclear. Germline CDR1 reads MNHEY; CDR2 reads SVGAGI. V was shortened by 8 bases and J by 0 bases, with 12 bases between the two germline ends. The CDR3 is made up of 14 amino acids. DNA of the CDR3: TGTGCCAGCTCGGTCGTTATAAGCACAGATACGCAGTATTTT. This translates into CASSVVISTDTQYF.

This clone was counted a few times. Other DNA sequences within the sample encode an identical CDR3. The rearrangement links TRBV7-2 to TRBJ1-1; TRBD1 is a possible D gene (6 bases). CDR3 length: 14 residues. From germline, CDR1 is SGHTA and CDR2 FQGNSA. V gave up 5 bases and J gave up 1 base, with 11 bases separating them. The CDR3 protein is CASSLQGRNTEAFF. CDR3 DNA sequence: TGTGCCAGCAGCCTTCAGGGGCGGAACACTGAAGCTTTCTTT.

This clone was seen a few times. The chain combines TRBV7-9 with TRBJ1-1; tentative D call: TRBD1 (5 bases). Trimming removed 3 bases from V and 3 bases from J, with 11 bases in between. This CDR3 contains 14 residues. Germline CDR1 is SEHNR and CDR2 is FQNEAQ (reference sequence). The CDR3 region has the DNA TGTGCCAGCAGCTTGAAGGGGAGGGACACTGAAGCTTTCTTT. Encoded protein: CASSLKGRDTEAFF.

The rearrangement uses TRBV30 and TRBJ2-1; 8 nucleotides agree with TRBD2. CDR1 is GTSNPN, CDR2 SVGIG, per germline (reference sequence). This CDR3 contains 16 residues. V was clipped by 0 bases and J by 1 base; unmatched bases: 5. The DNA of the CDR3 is TGTGCCTGGAGTGTACGGGGGACTAGGTCCTACAATGAGCAGTTCTTC. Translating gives CAWSVRGTRSYNEQFF.

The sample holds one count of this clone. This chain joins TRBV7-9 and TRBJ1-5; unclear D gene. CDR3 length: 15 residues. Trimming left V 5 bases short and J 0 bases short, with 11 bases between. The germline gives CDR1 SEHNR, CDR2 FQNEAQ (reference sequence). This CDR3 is CASSPTEYSNQPQHF. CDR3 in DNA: TGTGCCAGCAGCCCGACGGAGTATAGCAATCAGCCCCAGCATTTT.

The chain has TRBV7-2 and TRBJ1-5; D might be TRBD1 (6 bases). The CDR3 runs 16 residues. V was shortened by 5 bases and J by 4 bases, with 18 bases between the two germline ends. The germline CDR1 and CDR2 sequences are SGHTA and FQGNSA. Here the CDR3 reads CASSPVSWGTNQPQHF. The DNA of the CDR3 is TGTGCCAGCAGCCCGGTATCCTGGGGGACAAATCAGCCCCAGCATTTT.

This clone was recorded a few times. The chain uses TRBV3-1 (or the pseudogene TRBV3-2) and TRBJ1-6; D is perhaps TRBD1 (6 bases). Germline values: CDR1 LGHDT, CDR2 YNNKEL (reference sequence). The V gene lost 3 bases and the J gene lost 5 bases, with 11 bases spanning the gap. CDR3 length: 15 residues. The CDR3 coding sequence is TGTGCCAGCAGCCAGGGAGGGACACATAATTCACCCCTCCACTTT. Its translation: CASSQGGTHNSPLHF.

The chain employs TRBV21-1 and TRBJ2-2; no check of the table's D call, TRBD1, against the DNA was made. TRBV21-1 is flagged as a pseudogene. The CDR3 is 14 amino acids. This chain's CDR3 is CARQGNKHTGELFF. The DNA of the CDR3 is TGTGCCAGACAGGGAAACAAGCACACCGGGGAGCTGTTTTTT.

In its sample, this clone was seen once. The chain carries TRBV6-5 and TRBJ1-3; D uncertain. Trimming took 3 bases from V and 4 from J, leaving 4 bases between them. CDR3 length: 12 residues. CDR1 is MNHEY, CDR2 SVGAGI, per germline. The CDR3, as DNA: TGTGCCAGCAGTTATTTAGGAAACACCATATATTTT. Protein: CASSYLGNTIYF.

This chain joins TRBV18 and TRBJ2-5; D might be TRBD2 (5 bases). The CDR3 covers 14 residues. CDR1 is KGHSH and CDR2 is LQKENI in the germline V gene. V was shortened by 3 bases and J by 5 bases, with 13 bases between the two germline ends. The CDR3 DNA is TGTGCCAGCTCACCCTCAGATCGGAGGGAGACCCAGTACTTC. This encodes CASSPSDRRETQYF.

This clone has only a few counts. The CDR3 coding sequence is TGTGCCATCACCGACGGGTCGTCTGGGGCCAACGTCCTGACTTTC. Protein sequence: CAITDGSSGANVLTF. J is TRBJ2-6 and V is TRBV10-3; D unresolved. This CDR3 comprises 15 residues. Trimming took 7 bases from V and 1 from J, leaving 11 bases between them. CDR1 is ENHRY and CDR2 is SYGVKD in the germline V gene.

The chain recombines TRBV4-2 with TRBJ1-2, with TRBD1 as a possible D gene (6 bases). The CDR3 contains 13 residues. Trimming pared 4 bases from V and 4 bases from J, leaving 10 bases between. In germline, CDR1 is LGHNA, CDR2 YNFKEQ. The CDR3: CASSPDRVYGYTF. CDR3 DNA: TGTGCCAGCAGCCCGGACAGAGTCTATGGCTACACCTTC.

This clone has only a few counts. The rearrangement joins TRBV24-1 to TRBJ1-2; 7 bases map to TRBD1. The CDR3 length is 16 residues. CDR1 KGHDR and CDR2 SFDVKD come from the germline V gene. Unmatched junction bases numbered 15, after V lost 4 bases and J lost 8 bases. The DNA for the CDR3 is TGTGCCACCAGTGAGCCCGTTGGGGACAGTTTAGAAGGCTACACCTTC. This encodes CATSEPVGDSLEGYTF.

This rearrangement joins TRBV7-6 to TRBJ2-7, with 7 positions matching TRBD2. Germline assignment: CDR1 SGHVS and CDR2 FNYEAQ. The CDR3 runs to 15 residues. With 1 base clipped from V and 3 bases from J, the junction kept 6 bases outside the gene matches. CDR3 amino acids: CASSLGNLADYEQYF. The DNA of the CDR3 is TGTGCCAGCAGCTTAGGCAATCTAGCGGACTACGAGCAGTACTTC.

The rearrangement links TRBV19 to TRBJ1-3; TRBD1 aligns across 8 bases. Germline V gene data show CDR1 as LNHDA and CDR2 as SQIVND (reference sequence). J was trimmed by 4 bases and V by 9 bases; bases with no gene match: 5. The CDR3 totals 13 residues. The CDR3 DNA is TGTGCCAGCGAAGACAGGGGAGGAAACACCATATATTTT. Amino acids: CASEDRGGNTIYF.

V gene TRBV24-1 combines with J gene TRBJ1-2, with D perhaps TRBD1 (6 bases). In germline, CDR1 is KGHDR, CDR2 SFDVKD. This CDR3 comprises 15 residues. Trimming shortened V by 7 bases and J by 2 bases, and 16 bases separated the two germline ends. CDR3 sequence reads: CATRDSTDSNYGYTF. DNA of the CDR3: TGTGCCACCAGGGACAGTACAGATTCAAACTATGGCTACACCTTC.

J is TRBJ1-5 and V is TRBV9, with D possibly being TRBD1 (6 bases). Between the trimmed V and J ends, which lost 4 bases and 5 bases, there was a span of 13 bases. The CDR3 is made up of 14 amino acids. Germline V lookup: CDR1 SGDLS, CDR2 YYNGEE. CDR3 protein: CASSPRQVDQPQHF. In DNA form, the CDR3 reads TGTGCCAGCAGCCCTCGACAGGTCGATCAGCCCCAGCATTTT.

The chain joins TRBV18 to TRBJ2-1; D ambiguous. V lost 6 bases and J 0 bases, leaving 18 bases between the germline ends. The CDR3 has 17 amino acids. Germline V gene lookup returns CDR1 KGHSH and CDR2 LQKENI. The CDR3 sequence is CASSLQTLRSSYNEQFF. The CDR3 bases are TGTGCCAGCTCTCTTCAGACCCTTAGGAGCTCCTACAATGAGCAGTTCTTC.

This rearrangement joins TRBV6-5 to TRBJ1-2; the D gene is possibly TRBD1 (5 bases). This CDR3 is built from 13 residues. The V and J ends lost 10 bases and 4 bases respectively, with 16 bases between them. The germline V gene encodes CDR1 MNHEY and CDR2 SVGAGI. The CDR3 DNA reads TGTGCCACCCGGAGGGACGCGACCTATGGCTACACCTTC. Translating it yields CATRRDATYGYTF.

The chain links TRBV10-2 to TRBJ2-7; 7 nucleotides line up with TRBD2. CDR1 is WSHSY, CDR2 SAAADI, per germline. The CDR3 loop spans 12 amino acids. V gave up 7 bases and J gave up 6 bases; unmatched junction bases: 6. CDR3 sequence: CASTGGKFEQYF. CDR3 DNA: TGCGCCAGCACCGGGGGGAAGTTCGAGCAGTACTTC.

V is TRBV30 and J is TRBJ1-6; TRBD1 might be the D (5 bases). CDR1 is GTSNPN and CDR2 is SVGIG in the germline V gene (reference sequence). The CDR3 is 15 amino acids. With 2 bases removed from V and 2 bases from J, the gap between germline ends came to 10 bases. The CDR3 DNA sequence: TGTGCCTGGAGTCGGGGGAGTACCTATAATTCACCCCTCCACTTT. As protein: CAWSRGSTYNSPLHF.

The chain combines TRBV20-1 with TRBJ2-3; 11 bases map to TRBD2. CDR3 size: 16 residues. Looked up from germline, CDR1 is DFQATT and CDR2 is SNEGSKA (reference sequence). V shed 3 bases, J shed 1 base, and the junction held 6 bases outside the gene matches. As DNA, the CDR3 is TGCAGTGCTAGTCCCGGTAGCGGGGGGGGCACAGATACGCAGTATTTT. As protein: CSASPGSGGGTDTQYF.

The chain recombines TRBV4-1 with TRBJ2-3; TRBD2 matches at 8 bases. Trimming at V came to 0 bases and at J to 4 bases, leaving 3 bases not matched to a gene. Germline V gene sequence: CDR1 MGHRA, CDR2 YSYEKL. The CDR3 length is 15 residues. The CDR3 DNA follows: TGCGCCAGCAGCCAAGATCCCGGGGGGGCAGATACGCAGTATTTT. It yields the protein CASSQDPGGADTQYF.

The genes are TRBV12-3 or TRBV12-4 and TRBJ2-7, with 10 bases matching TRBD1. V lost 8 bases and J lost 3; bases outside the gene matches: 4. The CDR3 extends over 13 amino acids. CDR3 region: CASSGQGNYEQYF. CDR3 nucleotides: TGTGCCAGCTCGGGACAGGGGAACTACGAGCAGTACTTC.

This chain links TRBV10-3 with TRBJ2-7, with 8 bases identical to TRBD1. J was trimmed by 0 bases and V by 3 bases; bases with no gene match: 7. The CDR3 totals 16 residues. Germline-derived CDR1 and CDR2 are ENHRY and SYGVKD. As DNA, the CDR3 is TGTGCCATCAGTGACCCGACAGGGGTAAACTCCTACGAGCAGTACTTC. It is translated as CAISDPTGVNSYEQYF.

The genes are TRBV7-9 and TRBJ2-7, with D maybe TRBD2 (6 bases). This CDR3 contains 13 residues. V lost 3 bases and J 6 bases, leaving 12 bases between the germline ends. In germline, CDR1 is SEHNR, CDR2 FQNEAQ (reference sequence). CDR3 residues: CASSLLEGGEQYF. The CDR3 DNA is TGTGCCAGCAGCTTGTTGGAGGGCGGCGAGCAGTACTTC.

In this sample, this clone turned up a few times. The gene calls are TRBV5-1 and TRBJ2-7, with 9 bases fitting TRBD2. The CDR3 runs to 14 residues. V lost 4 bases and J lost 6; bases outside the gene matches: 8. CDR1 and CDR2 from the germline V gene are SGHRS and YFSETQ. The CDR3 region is CASSRLAGESEQYF. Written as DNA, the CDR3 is TGCGCCAGCAGCAGGTTAGCGGGGGAATCCGAGCAGTACTTC.

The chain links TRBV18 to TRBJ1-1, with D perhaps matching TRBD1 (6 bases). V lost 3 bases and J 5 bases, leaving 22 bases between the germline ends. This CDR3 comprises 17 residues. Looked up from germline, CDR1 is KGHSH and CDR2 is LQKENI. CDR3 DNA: TGTGCCAGCTCACCGGTTGGGGGGGGCTCAATAAGGACTGAAGCTTTCTTT. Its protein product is CASSPVGGGSIRTEAFF.